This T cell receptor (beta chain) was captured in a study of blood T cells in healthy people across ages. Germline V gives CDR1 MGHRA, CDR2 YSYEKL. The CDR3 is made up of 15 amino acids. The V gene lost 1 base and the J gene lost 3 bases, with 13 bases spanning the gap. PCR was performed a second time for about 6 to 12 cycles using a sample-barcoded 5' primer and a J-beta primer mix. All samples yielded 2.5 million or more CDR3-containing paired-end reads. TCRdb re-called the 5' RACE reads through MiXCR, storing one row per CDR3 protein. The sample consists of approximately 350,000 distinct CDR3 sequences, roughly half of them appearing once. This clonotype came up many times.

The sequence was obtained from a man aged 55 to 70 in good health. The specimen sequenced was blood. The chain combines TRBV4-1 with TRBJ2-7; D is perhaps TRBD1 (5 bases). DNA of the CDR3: TGCGCCAGCAGCCAAGTGCTCAGTCAGGGCTACGAGCAGTACTTC. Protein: CASSQVLSQGYEQYF.